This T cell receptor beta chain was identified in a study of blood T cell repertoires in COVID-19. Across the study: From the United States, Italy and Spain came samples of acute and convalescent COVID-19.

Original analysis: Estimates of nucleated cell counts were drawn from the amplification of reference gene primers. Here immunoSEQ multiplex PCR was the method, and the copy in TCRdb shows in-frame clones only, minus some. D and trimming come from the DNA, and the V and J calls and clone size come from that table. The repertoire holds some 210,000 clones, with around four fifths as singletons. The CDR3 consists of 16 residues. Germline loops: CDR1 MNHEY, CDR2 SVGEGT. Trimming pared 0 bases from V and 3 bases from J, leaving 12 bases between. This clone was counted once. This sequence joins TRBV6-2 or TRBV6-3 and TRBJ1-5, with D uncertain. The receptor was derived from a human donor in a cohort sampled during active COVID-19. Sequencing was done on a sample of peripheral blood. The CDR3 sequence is CASSYSLWGVNQPQHF. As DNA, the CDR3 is TGTGCCAGCAGTTACTCCCTATGGGGAGTCAATCAGCCCCAGCATTTT.